This T cell receptor (beta chain) was observed in a study of blood T cell repertoires in COVID-19. This study enrolled people aged about 18 to 100 from 24 US geographic areas. Participants classified as exposed had met a COVID-19 case within 2 weeks before study entry. The CDR3 has 14 residues. Per germline, CDR1 SGHRS and CDR2 YFSETQ. The trim removed 4 bases at V and 6 bases at J, leaving 4 bases unmatched. Clones were read by immunoSEQ multiplex PCR, and TCRdb kept only the in-frame ones, dropping some. The table has approximately 200,000 clones, around nine tenths seen once. This rearrangement joins TRBV5-1 to TRBJ1-6; 7 positions match TRBD1. This sequence originates from a woman aged 25-40 years who had been exposed to COVID-19. The sample comprised PBMCs or T cells enriched from blood (not recorded which). This chain's CDR3 is CASSRDSPNSPLHF. In DNA form, the CDR3 reads TGCGCCAGCAGCAGGGACAGCCCTAATTCACCCCTCCACTTT.